What follows is one T cell receptor (beta chain) and its context. This clonotype was counted only a few times. No cognate antigen has been identified for it. Base qualities are not provided; no much larger clone lies one nucleotide away. Library construction relied on PCR. Sequenced on an Illumina HiSeq 2500. TCR library preparation used molecular barcoding, with unique molecular identifiers applied to normalize quantification of the TCRbeta repertoire. TCRdb reprocessed the public reads (quality trimming at Q25 with fastp, clone calling with MiXCR) and kept in-frame beta chains. Identical CDR3 protein sequences are pooled into one entry, listed with their most common genes and DNA. This sample holds 420,000 or so distinct CDR3 sequences; about 11% were observed only once. Clones ranked in the top ten supply roughly 5% of the sample. The data stem from a study of T-cell reconstitution after alpha-beta-depleted transplantation in children (dated by TCRdb to about 2016). Describing the broader study: The study quantitatively tracked T-cell immune reconstitution after TCRalphabeta/CD19-depleted allogeneic hematopoietic cell transplantation in children using TCR repertoire profiling.

Including cysteine and phenylalanine, the CDR3 has 17 amino acids. The kept DNA is CDR3 alone, 51 bases in frame from the first base. The junction shows trimming of 3 bases on V and 3 bases on J, plus 15 bases between the germline ends. The CDR1 and CDR2 encoded by the germline V gene are SGHTA and FQGNSA. The TCR comes from a human donor who donated a stem cell graft to a child with acute myeloid leukemia. The sequence links TRBV7-2 to TRBJ1-6; the D gene is possibly TRBD1, with 6 bases matching. The source was PBMCs from the stem cell graft donor, collected from the stem cell graft. The CDR3 protein sequence reads: CASSLSARDNYNSPLHF. The nucleotide sequence reads TGTGCCAGCAGCTTGAGTGCTCGGGACAACTATAATTCACCCCTCCACTTT.